These 18 T cell receptor beta chains originate from one sample sequenced in a study of T cell responses to AZD1222 COVID-19 vaccine. Using immunoSEQ multiplex PCR, the repertoire was profiled, and TCRdb retains in-frame clones only, with some absent. The repertoire consists of about 110,000 clones, with 65% to 85% occurring once and the leading ten covering 4% to 5%. This specimen was peripheral blood, taken on day 0 of AZD1222 vaccination. These receptors were obtained from an adult in good health.

This chain joins TRBV13 and TRBJ2-7, with 8 bases fitting TRBD1. CDR1 and CDR2 from the germline V gene are PRHDT and FYEKMQ (reference sequence). There are 14 residues in the CDR3. With V trimmed by 4 bases and J by 5 bases, 7 bases remained unmatched. CDR3 in DNA: TGTGCCAGCAGCTCCGGACAGGGTTTGGACGAGCAGTACTTC. It translates to CASSSGQGLDEQYF.

The rearrangement joins TRBV7-8 to TRBJ1-1, with D perhaps matching TRBD1 (5 bases). CDR3 length equals 17 residues. With 2 bases removed from V and 1 base from J, the gap between germline ends came to 17 bases. Germline assignment: CDR1 SGHVS and CDR2 FQNEAQ. The CDR3 region has the DNA TGTGCCAGCAGCTTAAGTCTGGGTGGGGCACGGAACACTGAAGCTTTCTTT. This codes for CASSLSLGGARNTEAFF.

The chain employs TRBV28 and TRBJ1-6; TRBD1 is a possible D gene (6 bases). V was shortened by 6 bases and J by 11 bases, with 11 bases between the two germline ends. The CDR3 covers 12 residues. Germline V gene data show CDR1 as MDHEN and CDR2 as SYDVKM. CDR3 loop: CASRDSFAPLHF. The DNA for the CDR3 is TGTGCCAGCAGGGACAGTTTTGCACCCCTCCACTTT. The variable domain in full, completed from reference TRBV28 and TRBJ1-6, reads DVKVTQSSRYLVKRTGEKVFLECVQDMDHENMFWYRQDPGLGLRLIYFSYDVKMKEKGDIPEGYSVSREKKERFSLILESASTNQTSMYLCASRDSFAPLHFGNGTRLTVT.

The sample holds one count of this clone. At one boundary the junction diverges from the germline segment, which might be a read error. The CDR3 nucleotides are TGTGCCAGCAGCTACTGGGGAACGGGCAATCAGCCCCAGCATTTT. Residues: CASSYWGTGNQPQHF. The chain has TRBV6-2 or TRBV6-3 and TRBJ1-5, with no clear D. Germline V gene lookup returns CDR1 MNHEY and CDR2 SVGEGT. The CDR3 contains 15 residues.

This rearrangement joins TRBV10-3 to TRBJ1-2; possible D gene TRBD1, 6 bases. CDR3 length equals 13 residues. Germline-derived CDR1 and CDR2 are ENHRY and SYGVKD. Trimming pared 2 bases from V and 2 bases from J, leaving 6 bases between. CDR3 bases: TGTGCCATCAGTGAGCAGGGGAACTATGGCTACACCTTC. This translates into CAISEQGNYGYTF.

The V call is TRBV6-5, the J call TRBJ1-1; 7 bases align to TRBD1. The CDR3 is 12 amino acids. The germline CDR1 and CDR2 sequences are MNHEY and SVGAGI. V shed 6 bases, J shed 11 bases, and the junction held 9 bases outside the gene matches. CDR3 residues: CASSRDSRSAFF. The CDR3 bases are TGTGCCAGCAGCCGGGACAGCCGAAGTGCTTTCTTT.

The chain combines TRBV9 with TRBJ2-7, with TRBD1 matching 8 bases. V lost 1 base and J lost 5; bases outside the gene matches: 8. CDR1 and CDR2 from the germline V gene are SGDLS and YYNGEE. The CDR3 totals 15 residues. CDR3 region: CASSVLPGGIDEQYF. The CDR3, as DNA: TGTGCCAGCAGCGTATTGCCAGGGGGCATCGACGAGCAGTACTTC.

The genes are TRBV28 and TRBJ1-2, with 7 bases lining up with TRBD1. The CDR3 runs 13 residues. The germline V gene encodes CDR1 MDHEN and CDR2 SYDVKM. Germline trimming cut 5 bases from V and 6 bases from J; bases unmatched to any gene: 6. The DNA for the CDR3 is TGTGCCAGCAGTCGGACAGGTTTAAATGGCTACACCTTC. Its protein is CASSRTGLNGYTF.

V and J are TRBV7-9 and TRBJ1-2; D is perhaps TRBD1 (6 bases). Germline-derived CDR1 and CDR2 are SEHNR and FQNEAQ (reference sequence). The V and J ends lost 7 bases and 7 bases respectively, with 22 bases between them. The CDR3 runs to 15 residues. Written as DNA, the CDR3 is TGTGCCAGCACCGGGGGGGCCTCTTCTCCCCGTGGCTACACCTTC. Translation: CASTGGASSPRGYTF. Variable domain in full (rest from reference TRBV7-9 and TRBJ1-2): DTGVSQNPRHKITKRGQNVTFRCDPISEHNRLYWYRQTLGQGPEFLTYFQNEAQLEKSRLLSDRFSAERPKGSFSTLEIQRTEQGDSAMYLCASTGGASSPRGYTFGSGTRLTVV.

V gene TRBV28 combines with J gene TRBJ1-1, with TRBD1 identical over 7 bases. CDR3 size: 14 residues. Unmatched junction bases numbered 11, after V lost 5 bases and J lost 8 bases. Germline V CDR1 and CDR2: MDHEN, SYDVKM. The chain's CDR3 is CASSVLNPGQEAFF. For the CDR3, the DNA is TGTGCCAGCAGTGTTTTGAATCCGGGACAGGAAGCTTTCTTT.

The chain links TRBV10-3 to TRBJ1-2, with 8 bases matching TRBD1. CDR3 length: 14 amino acids. The J segment lost 6 bases and the V segment lost 6 bases, leaving 9 bases of the junction unmatched. CDR1 and CDR2 (germline): ENHRY, SYGVKD. CDR3 protein: CAIRTQGVSDGYTF. Here the CDR3 DNA reads TGTGCCATCAGAACACAGGGGGTTAGCGATGGCTACACCTTC.

This clone was found once. The chain combines TRBV6-2 or TRBV6-3 with TRBJ2-3, with 9 bases lining up with TRBD2. Germline V lookup: CDR1 MNHEY, CDR2 SVGEGT. CDR3 size: 15 residues. V lost 2 bases, J lost 1 base, and 1 base stayed unmatched. CDR3 sequence (DNA): TGTGCCAGCAGTTACAGCGGGGGGCGCACAGATACGCAGTATTTT. Its translation: CASSYSGGRTDTQYF.

V and J are TRBV12-5 and TRBJ1-1, with 12 bases matching TRBD1. The V gene's germline CDR1 is LGHNT and CDR2 FRNRAP. This CDR3 has 18 residues. The junction had 8 bases not matched to a gene; V was cut back by 1 base and J by 2 bases. CDR3 loop: CASGLGFGTGGLNTEAFF. For the CDR3, the DNA is TGTGCTAGTGGTTTGGGATTTGGGACAGGGGGCTTAAACACTGAAGCTTTCTTT.

V gene TRBV7-9 combines with J gene TRBJ1-2; the match to TRBD1 covers 9 bases. CDR3 size: 16 residues. Germline V CDR1 and CDR2: SEHNR, FQNEAQ (reference sequence). With 3 bases clipped from V and 2 bases from J, the junction kept 7 bases outside the gene matches. CDR3 bases: TGTGCCAGCAGCTTGGGACAGGGTTTAACGAACTATGGCTACACCTTC. It specifies CASSLGQGLTNYGYTF.

The rearrangement links TRBV7-8 to TRBJ2-7; either TRBD1 or TRBD2 may supply D (7 bases each). V dropped 4 bases and J dropped 7 bases, with 14 bases sitting between them. This CDR3 has 13 residues. Per germline, CDR1 SGHVS and CDR2 FQNEAQ. The CDR3, as DNA: TGTGCCAGCAGCTCAGGGGGGGGCAGGGAGCAGTACTTC. This codes for CASSSGGGREQYF. Together with reference TRBV7-8 and TRBJ2-7, the CDR3 gives the full variable domain: GAGVSQSPRYKVAKRGQDVALRCDPISGHVSLFWYQQALGQGPEFLTYFQNEAQLDKSGLPSDRFFAERPEGSVSTLKIQRTQQEDSAVYLCASSSGGGREQYFGPGTRLTVT.

The J gene is TRBJ2-5, the V gene TRBV4-1; weak D call: TRBD2 (7 bases). CDR1 is MGHRA, CDR2 YSYEKL, per germline. V lost 3 bases to trimming and J lost 5 bases, with 19 bases between them. The CDR3 extends over 16 amino acids. CDR3 coding DNA: TGCGCCAGCAGCCACACCTGGGGGGGCTTGGGGGAGACCCAGTACTTC. Its translation is CASSHTWGGLGETQYF.

This clone was observed a handful of times. The rearrangement links TRBV28 to TRBJ1-5, with 9 bases matching TRBD1. Trimming removed 7 bases from V and 2 bases from J; junction bases left unmatched: 12. The V gene's germline CDR1 is MDHEN and CDR2 SYDVKM. This CDR3 has 17 amino acids. CDR3 loop: CASMSEYRGLGNQPQHF. The CDR3 DNA reads TGTGCCAGCATGTCGGAGTACAGGGGGCTTGGCAATCAGCCCCAGCATTTT.

A word on this clone: Relative to the germline gene, one junction end is altered; a read error may explain this. The genes are TRBV27 and TRBJ1-2; 10 bases map to TRBD1. The germline gives CDR1 MNHEY, CDR2 SMNVEV (reference sequence). The CDR3 length is 15 residues. CDR3 sequence reads: CASSLSGTGVFGYTF. CDR3 in DNA: TGTGCCAGCAGTCTATCCGGGACAGGGGTATTCGGCTACACCTTC.